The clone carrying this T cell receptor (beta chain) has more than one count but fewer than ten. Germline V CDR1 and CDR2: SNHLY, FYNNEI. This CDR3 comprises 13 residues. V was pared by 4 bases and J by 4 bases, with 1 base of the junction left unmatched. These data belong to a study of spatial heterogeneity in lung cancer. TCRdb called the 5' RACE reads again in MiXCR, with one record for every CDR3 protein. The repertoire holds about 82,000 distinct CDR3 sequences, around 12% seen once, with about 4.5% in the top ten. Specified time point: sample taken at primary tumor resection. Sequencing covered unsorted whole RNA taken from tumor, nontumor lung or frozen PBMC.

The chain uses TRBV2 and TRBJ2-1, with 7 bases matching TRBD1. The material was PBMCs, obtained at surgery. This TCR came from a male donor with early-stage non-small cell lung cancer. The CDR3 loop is CASSGQGYNEQFF. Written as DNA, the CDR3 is TGTGCCAGCAGTGGACAGGGTTACAATGAGCAGTTCTTC.